What follows are 3 T cell receptor beta chains derived from one specimen sequenced in a study of OX40 agonist ivuxolimab in advanced cancers. Receptor libraries were prepared by the immunoSEQ multiplex PCR assay. Drawn from immuneACCESS, this table holds only the in-frame rearrangements with V and J called that TCRdb kept. Clones are partly lost; checked studies trace under half to an unresolved V gene and leave the rest unexplained. The sample table contains 50,000 to 60,000 clones; only one count was recorded for about nine tenths of them. About 1% of the sample lies in the top ten. The input for sequencing was CD4+ or CD8+ T cells sorted from blood, taken in a trial of the OX40 agonist ivuxolimab. These TCRs come from an adult with an advanced solid tumor such as melanoma, head and neck, liver or kidney cancer.

This clone appeared once. The chain recombines TRBV4-3 with TRBJ2-6; TRBD1 aligns across 7 bases. CDR3 size: 16 residues. After removal of 4 bases from V and 0 bases from J, the junction contained 3 bases not matched to a gene. CDR1 and CDR2 from the germline V gene are LGHNA and YSLEER. CDR3 sequence (DNA): TGCGCCAGCAGCCGAGACAGGGTCTCTGGGGCCAACGTCCTGACTTTC. As protein: CASSRDRVSGANVLTF.

The chain joins TRBV2 to TRBJ2-7, with a tentative D call TRBD1 (5 bases). V was shortened by 10 bases and J by 3 bases, with 10 bases between the two germline ends. The CDR3 runs to 11 residues. Germline V gene sequence: CDR1 SNHLY, CDR2 FYNNEI. The CDR3 is CATSQGYEQYF. The CDR3 DNA follows: TGTGCCACTTCTCAGGGCTACGAGCAGTACTTC.

The rearrangement links TRBV7-2 to TRBJ2-1; TRBD1 matches 9 bases. The CDR3 is 16 amino acids. V lost 4 bases to trimming and J lost 2 bases; unmatched junction nucleotides: 6. Germline-derived CDR1 and CDR2 are SGHTA and FQGNSA. The CDR3 nucleotides are TGTGCCAGCAGCTCCTCCACAGGGGGCGCCTACAATGAGCAGTTCTTC. It yields the protein CASSSSTGGAYNEQFF.